The sequence of this T cell receptor (beta chain) was determined in a study of T cell changes during pregnancy in multiple sclerosis. Some clones are missing from TCRdb's copy, which holds only in-frame ones; the method was immunoSEQ multiplex PCR. The repertoire includes about 16,000 clones, approximately 86% of them detected once, and about 19% sits in the top ten. The ends were cut back, 1 base at V and 3 bases at J, with 9 bases in the middle. This CDR3 comprises 14 residues. Germline V lookup: CDR1 SGHVS, CDR2 FQNEAQ. The genes are TRBV7-8 and TRBJ1-2, with D possibly TRBD1 on 6 matching bases. The material was CD8+ T cells from peripheral blood mononuclear cells, obtained in the first trimester of pregnancy. The receptor was isolated from a female donor with multiple sclerosis, enrolled in a pregnancy study. CDR3 in amino acids: CASSLGQGHYGYTF. CDR3 in DNA: TGTGCCAGCAGCTTAGGCCAGGGGCACTATGGCTACACCTTC.